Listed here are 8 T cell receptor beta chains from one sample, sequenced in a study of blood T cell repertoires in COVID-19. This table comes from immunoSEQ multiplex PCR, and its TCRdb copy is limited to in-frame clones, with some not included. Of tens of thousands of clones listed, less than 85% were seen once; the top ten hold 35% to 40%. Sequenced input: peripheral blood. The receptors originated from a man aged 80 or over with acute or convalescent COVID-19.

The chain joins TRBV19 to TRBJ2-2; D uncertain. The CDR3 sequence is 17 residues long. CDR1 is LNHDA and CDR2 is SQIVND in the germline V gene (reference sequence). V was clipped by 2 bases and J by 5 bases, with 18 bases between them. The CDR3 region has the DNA TGTGCCAGTAGTATAAGCTCCCCAGGCCCAAGGACCGGGGAGCTGTTTTTT. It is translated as CASSISSPGPRTGELFF.

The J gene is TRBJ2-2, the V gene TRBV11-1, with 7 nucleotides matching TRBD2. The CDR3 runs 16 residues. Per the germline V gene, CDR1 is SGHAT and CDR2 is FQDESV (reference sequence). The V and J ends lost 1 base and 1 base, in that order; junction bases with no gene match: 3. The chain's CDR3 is CASSLGLAENTGELFF. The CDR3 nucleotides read TGTGCCAGCAGCTTAGGCCTAGCGGAGAACACCGGGGAGCTGTTTTTT.

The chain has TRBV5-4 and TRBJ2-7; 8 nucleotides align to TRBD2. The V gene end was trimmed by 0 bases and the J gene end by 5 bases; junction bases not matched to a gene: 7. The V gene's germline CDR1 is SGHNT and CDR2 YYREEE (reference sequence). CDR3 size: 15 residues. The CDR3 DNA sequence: TGTGCCAGCAGCTTGGTGGGCGGGAGGTCCAACGAGCAGTACTTC. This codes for CASSLVGGRSNEQYF.

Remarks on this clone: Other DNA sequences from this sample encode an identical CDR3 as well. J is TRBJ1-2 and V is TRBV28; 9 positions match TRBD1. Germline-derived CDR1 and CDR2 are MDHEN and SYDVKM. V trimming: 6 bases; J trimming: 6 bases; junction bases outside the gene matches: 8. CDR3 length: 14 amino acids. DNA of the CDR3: TGTGCCAGCAGCAGACCTGGGACAGGGCATGGCTACACCTTC. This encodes CASSRPGTGHGYTF.

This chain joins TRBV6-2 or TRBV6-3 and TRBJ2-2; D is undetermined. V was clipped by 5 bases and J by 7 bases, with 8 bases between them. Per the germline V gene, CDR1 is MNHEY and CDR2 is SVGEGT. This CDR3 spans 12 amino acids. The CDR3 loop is CASSATGGELFF. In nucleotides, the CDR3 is TGTGCCAGCAGTGCCACGGGCGGGGAGCTGTTTTTT.

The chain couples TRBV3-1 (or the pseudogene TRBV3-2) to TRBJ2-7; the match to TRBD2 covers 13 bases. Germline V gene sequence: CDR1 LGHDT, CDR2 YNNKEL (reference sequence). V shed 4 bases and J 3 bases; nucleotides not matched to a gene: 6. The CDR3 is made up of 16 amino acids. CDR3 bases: TGTGCCAGCAGCCCTCCGGGACTAGCGGGAAACTACGAGCAGTACTTC. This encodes CASSPPGLAGNYEQYF.

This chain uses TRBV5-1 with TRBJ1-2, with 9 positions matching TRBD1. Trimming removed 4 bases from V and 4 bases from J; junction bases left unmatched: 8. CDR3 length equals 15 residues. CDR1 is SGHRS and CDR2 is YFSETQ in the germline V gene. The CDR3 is CASSNTGTGSYGYTF. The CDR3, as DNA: TGCGCCAGCAGCAACACCGGGACAGGGTCCTATGGCTACACCTTC.

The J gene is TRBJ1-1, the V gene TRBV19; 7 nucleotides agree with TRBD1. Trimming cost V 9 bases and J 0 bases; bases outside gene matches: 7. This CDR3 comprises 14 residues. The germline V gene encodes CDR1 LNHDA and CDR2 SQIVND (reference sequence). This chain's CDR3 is CASQRGQMNTEAFF. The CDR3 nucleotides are TGTGCCAGCCAGAGGGGACAGATGAACACTGAAGCTTTCTTT.